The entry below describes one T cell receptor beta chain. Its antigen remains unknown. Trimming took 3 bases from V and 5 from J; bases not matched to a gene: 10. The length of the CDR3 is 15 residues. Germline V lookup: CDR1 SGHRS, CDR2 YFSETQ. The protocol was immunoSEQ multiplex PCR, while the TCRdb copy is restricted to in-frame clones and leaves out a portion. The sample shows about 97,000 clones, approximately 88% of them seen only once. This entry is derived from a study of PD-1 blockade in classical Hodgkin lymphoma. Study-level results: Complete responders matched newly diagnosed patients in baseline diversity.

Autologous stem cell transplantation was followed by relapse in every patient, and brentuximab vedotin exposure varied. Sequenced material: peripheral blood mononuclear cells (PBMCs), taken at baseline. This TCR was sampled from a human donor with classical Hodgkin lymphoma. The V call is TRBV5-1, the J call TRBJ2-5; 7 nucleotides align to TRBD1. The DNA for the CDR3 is TGCGCCAGCAGCTCCCGGGACAGTTCCTCGGAGACCCAGTACTTC. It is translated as CASSSRDSSSETQYF.